Below are 6 T cell receptor beta chains sequenced from a single sample in a study of glioma-infiltrating T cells. The iRepertoire nested amplicon-rescue multiplex PCR amplified TCR alpha and beta CDR3s from RNA. TCRdb re-called the multiplex PCR reads with MiXCR, one entry per CDR3 protein. The table lists more than 350,000 distinct CDR3 sequences, roughly 41% of them singletons. Sample: glioma tissue, nonneoplastic brain tissue, or PBMCs (not recorded which). The receptors shown here come from a human donor with low-grade glioma or glioblastoma, undergoing nonglioma brain surgery, or in good health (not recorded which).

This clonotype occurred a few times. The rearrangement joins TRBV7-9 to TRBJ1-4; 7 bases are a match to TRBD1. V shed 0 bases and J 8 bases; nucleotides not matched to a gene: 3. Germline V gene lookup returns CDR1 SEHNR and CDR2 FQNEAQ (reference sequence). This CDR3 spans 14 amino acids. CDR3 nucleotide sequence: TGTGCCAGCAGCTTAGCCCTAGGGGGCGAAAAACTGTTTTTT. Its translation is CASSLALGGEKLFF.

This clonotype was detected ten times or more. V and J are TRBV4-3 and TRBJ1-1, with no clear D. CDR1 is LGHNA, CDR2 YSLEER, per germline. The CDR3 runs 14 residues. V lost 4 bases and J lost 1, with 10 bases in between. The CDR3 nucleotides are TGCGCCAGCAGCCTGCTGGCCCGGAACACTGAAGCTTTCTTT. Translated, it gives CASSLLARNTEAFF.

The V and J genes are TRBV19 and TRBJ1-5, with 9 bases matching TRBD1. After removal of 6 bases from V and 0 bases from J, the junction contained 9 bases not matched to a gene. This CDR3 contains 17 residues. Per germline, CDR1 LNHDA and CDR2 SQIVND (reference sequence). The CDR3 DNA follows: TGTGCCAGTAGGCTCGGACAGGGGAGAAATAGCAATCAGCCCCAGCATTTT. It codes for CASRLGQGRNSNQPQHF.

The chain combines TRBV28 with TRBJ2-1, with TRBD2 as a possible D gene (6 bases). Per germline, CDR1 MDHEN and CDR2 SYDVKM. The CDR3 spans 14 residues. Trimming left V 6 bases short and J 0 bases short, with 9 bases between. This CDR3 is CASRSSDSYNEQFF. In nucleotides, the CDR3 is TGTGCCAGCAGATCTAGCGACTCCTACAATGAGCAGTTCTTC.

The CDR3 reads CATSDPTSVSYEQYF. In DNA form, the CDR3 reads TGTGCCACCAGTGACCCCACTAGCGTCTCCTACGAGCAGTACTTC. The V and J genes are TRBV24-1 and TRBJ2-7, with 7 bases identical to TRBD2. Germline-derived CDR1 and CDR2 are KGHDR and SFDVKD. Losses at the gene ends were 4 bases for V and 0 bases for J; bases not matched to a gene: 5. CDR3 length equals 15 residues.

The chain uses TRBV27 and TRBJ2-1; D gene uncertain. V lost 7 bases and J 0 bases, leaving 16 bases between the germline ends. CDR1 and CDR2 from the germline V gene are MNHEY and SMNVEV (reference sequence). This CDR3 region has 16 residues. The CDR3 is CASNPRASISYNEQFF. CDR3 nucleotides: TGTGCCAGCAATCCCCGGGCCTCGATCTCCTACAATGAGCAGTTCTTC.